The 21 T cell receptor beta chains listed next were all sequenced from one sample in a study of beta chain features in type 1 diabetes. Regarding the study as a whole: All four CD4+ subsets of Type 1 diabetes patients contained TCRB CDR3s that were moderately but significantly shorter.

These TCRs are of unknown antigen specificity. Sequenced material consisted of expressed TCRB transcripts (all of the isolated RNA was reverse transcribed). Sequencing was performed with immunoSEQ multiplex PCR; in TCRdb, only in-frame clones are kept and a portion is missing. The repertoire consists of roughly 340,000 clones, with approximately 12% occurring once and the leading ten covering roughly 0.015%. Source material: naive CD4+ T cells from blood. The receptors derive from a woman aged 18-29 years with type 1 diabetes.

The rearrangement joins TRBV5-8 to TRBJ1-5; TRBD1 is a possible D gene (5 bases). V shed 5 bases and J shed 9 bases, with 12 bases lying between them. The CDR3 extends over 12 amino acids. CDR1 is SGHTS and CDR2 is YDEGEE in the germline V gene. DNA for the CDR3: TGTGCCAGCAGAACGACAGTGCTGCCCCAGCATTTT. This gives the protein CASRTTVLPQHF. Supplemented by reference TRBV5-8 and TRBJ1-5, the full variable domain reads EAGVTQSPTHLIKTRGQQATLRCSPISGHTSVYWYQQALGLGLQFLLWYDEGEERNRGNFPPRFSGRQFPNYSSELNVNALELEDSALYLCASRTTVLPQHFGDGTRLSIL.

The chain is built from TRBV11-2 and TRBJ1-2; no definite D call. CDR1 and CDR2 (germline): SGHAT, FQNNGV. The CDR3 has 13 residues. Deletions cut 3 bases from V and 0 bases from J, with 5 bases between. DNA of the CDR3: TGTGCCAGCAGCTTCGACACTAACTATGGCTACACCTTC. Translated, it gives CASSFDTNYGYTF.

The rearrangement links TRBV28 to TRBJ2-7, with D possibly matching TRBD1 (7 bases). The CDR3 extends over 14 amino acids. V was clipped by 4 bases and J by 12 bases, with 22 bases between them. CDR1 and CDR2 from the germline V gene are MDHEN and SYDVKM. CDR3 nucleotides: TGTGCCAGCAGTTCCGGGGGACAGCCCCTACTGGCGTACTTC. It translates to CASSSGGQPLLAYF.

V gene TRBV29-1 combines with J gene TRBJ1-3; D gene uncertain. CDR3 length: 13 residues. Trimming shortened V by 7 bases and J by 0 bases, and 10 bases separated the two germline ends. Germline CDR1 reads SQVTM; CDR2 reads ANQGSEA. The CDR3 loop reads CSAGRGSGNTIYF. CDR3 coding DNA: TGCAGCGCCGGACGGGGCTCTGGAAACACCATATATTTT.

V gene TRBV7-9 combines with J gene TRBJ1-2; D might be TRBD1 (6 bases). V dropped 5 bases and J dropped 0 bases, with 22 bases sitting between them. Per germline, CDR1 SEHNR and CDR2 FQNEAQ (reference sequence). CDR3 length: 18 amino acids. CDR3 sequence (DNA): TGTGCCAGCAGCACCTCAATAGAAACCGGGACACCTAACTATGGCTACACCTTC. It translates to CASSTSIETGTPNYGYTF.

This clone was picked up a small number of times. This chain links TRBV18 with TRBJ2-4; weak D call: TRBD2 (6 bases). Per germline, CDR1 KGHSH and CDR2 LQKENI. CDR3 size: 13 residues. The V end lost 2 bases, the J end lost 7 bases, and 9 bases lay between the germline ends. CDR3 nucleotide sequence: TGTGCCAGCTCACCAGGGGGGACGAACATTCAGTACTTC. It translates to CASSPGGTNIQYF.

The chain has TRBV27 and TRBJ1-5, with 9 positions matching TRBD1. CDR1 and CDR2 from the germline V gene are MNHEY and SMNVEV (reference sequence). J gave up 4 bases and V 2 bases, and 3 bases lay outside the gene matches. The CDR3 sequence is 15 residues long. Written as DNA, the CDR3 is TGTGCCAGCAGTTTAAGGGACAGGGCGAATCAGCCCCAGCATTTT. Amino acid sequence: CASSLRDRANQPQHF.

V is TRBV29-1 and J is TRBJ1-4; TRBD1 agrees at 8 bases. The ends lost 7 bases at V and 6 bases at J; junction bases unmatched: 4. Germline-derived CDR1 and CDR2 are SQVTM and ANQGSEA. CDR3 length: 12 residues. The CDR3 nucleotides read TGCAGCGCAAAACAGGGGGATGAAAAACTGTTTTTT. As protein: CSAKQGDEKLFF. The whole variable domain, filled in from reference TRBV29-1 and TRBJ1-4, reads SAVISQKPSRDICQRGTSLTIQCQVDSQVTMMFWYRQQPGQSLTLIATANQGSEATYESGFVIDKFPISRPNLTFSTLTVSNMSPEDSSIYLCSAKQGDEKLFFGSGTQLSVL.

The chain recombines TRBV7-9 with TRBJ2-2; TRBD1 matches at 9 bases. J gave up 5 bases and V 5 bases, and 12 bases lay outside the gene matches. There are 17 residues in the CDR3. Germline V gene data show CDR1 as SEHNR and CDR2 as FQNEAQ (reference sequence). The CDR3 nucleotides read TGTGCCAGCAGCCCCGGCCCCGGGACAGGGTTTACCGGGGAGCTGTTTTTT. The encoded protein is CASSPGPGTGFTGELFF.

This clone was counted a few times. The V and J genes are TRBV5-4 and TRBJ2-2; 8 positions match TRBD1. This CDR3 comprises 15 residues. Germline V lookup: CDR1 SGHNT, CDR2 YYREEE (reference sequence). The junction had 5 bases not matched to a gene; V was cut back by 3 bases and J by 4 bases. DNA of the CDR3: TGTGCCAGCAGCTCAAGGACAGGGACCACCGGGGAGCTGTTTTTT. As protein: CASSSRTGTTGELFF.

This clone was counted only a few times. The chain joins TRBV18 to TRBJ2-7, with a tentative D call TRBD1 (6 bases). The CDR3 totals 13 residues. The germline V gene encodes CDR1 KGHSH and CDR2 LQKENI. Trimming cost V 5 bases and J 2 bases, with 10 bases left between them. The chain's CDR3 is CASSRTATYEQYF. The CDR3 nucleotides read TGTGCCAGCTCAAGGACAGCAACCTACGAGCAGTACTTC.

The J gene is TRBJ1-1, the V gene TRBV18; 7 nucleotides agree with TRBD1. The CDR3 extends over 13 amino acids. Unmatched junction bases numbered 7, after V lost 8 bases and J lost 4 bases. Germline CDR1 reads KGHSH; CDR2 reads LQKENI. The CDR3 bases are TGTGCCAGCACGGGACAGCCGGGCACTGAAGCTTTCTTT. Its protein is CASTGQPGTEAFF.

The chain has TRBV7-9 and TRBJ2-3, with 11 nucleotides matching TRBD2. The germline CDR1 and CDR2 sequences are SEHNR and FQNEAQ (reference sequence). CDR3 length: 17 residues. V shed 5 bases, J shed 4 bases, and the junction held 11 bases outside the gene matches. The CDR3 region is CASSLGLAGSGADTQYF. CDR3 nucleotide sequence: TGTGCCAGCAGCCTAGGACTAGCGGGCAGTGGGGCAGATACGCAGTATTTT.

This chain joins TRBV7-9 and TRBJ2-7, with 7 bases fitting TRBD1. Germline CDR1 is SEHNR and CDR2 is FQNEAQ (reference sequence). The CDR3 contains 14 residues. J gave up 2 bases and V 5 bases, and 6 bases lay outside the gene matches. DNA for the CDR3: TGTGCCAGCAGCGTTCAGGGGGTCGCCTACGAGCAGTACTTC. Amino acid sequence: CASSVQGVAYEQYF.

CDR3 DNA: TGTGCCAGCAGCGTAATTGGAGGACAGGCAAAGGATGGCTACACCTTC. Encoded protein: CASSVIGGQAKDGYTF. V gene TRBV9 combines with J gene TRBJ1-2, with TRBD1 matching 7 bases. The trim removed 1 base at V and 6 bases at J, leaving 12 bases unmatched. Germline CDR1 and CDR2: SGDLS and YYNGEE. This CDR3 has 16 residues.

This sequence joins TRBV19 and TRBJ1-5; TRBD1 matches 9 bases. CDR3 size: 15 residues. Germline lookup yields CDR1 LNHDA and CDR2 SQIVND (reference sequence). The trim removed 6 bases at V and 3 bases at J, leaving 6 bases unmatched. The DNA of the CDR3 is TGTGCCAGTAGGACAGGGGGTGGAAACAATCAGCCCCAGCATTTT. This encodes CASRTGGGNNQPQHF.

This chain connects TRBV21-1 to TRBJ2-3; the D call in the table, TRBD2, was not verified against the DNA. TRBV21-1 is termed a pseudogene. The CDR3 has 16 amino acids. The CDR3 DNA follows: TGTGCCAGCAGCAACGGCCTTCGGAGGAGCACAGATACGCAGTATTTT. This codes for CASSNGLRRSTDTQYF.

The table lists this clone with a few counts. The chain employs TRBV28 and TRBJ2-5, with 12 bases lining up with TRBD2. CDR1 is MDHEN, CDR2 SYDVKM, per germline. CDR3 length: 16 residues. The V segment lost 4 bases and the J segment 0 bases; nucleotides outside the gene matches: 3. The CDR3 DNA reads TGTGCCAGCAGTTCCGGACTAGCGGGATACCAAGAGACCCAGTACTTC. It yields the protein CASSSGLAGYQETQYF.

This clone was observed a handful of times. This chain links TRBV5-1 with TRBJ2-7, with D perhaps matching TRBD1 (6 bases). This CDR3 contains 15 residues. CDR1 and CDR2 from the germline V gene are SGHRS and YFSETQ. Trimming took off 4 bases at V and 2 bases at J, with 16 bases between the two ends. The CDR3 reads CASSPGQTGTYEQYF. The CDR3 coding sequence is TGCGCCAGCAGCCCCGGACAGACGGGTACCTACGAGCAGTACTTC.

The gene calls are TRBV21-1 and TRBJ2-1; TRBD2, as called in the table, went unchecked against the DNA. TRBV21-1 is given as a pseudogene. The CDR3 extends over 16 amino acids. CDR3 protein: CASSKGLADPRSEQFF. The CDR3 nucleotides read TGTGCCAGCAGCAAGGGACTAGCGGACCCTAGGAGTGAGCAGTTCTTC.

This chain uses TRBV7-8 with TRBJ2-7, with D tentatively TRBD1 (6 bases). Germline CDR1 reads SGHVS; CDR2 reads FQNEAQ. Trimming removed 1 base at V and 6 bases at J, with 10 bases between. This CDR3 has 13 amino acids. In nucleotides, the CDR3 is TGTGCCAGCAGCTTAGAAGGGGGTCTCGAGCAGTACGTC. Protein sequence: CASSLEGGLEQYV.